Below, 24 T cell receptor beta chains from the same sample are listed, as sequenced in a study of shared clonotypes between healthy human individuals. Assay used: immunoSEQ multiplex PCR; TCRdb lists only in-frame clones, some missing. The profile shows approximately 330,000 clones, 73% of them singletons. The sample taken for sequencing was memory CD4+ T cells sorted from blood. Subset noted: CD45RA-negative fraction. The receptor source for this set is a man aged 25 to 45 in good health.

V and J are TRBV14 and TRBJ2-7; 9 bases align to TRBD1. The CDR3 runs to 14 residues. V lost 4 bases, J lost 2 bases, and 3 bases stayed unmatched. Germline assignment: CDR1 SGHDN and CDR2 FVKESK. CDR3 region: CASSPTGGAYEQYF. In DNA, the CDR3 is TGTGCCAGCAGCCCGACAGGGGGTGCCTACGAGCAGTACTTC.

The rearrangement joins TRBV7-7 to TRBJ2-5, with D possibly TRBD2 on 5 matching bases. Germline values: CDR1 SSHAT, CDR2 FNYEAQ (reference sequence). Trimming cost V 2 bases and J 9 bases, with 16 bases left between them. The CDR3 runs to 14 residues. The CDR3 reads CASSLMSGSGAQYF. The CDR3 DNA reads TGTGCCAGCAGCTTAATGTCCGGATCCGGGGCCCAGTACTTC.

V is TRBV6-5 and J is TRBJ1-5; D is unclear. Germline V gene data show CDR1 as MNHEY and CDR2 as SVGAGI. This CDR3 comprises 15 residues. V was cut by 2 bases and J by 5 bases, with 13 bases left in between. This CDR3 reads CASSYRFRIYQPQHF. The CDR3 region has the DNA TGTGCCAGCAGTTACAGGTTTCGGATTTATCAGCCCCAGCATTTT.

The chain couples TRBV6-4 to TRBJ2-1, with 14 bases that match TRBD2. The V segment lost 8 bases and the J segment 3 bases; nucleotides outside the gene matches: 12. The V gene's germline CDR1 is MRHNA and CDR2 SNTAGT. The CDR3 extends over 18 amino acids. The CDR3: CASPPGTSGSNLYNEQFF. CDR3 in DNA: TGTGCCAGCCCCCCCGGGACTAGCGGGAGCAACCTCTACAATGAGCAGTTCTTC.

This clone has ten or more counts. The rearrangement joins TRBV30 to TRBJ1-5; no clear D. There are 14 residues in the CDR3. Trimming removed 3 bases at V and 5 bases at J, with 14 bases between. CDR1 GTSNPN and CDR2 SVGIG come from the germline V gene (reference sequence). This chain's CDR3 is CAWRGGGLDQPQHF. CDR3 DNA sequence: TGTGCCTGGAGAGGAGGTGGCCTCGATCAGCCCCAGCATTTT.

The V call is TRBV5-1, the J call TRBJ2-3; the D is unclear. The CDR3 spans 13 residues. Germline V gene sequence: CDR1 SGHRS, CDR2 YFSETQ. V was pared by 6 bases and J by 2 bases, with 10 bases between. The CDR3 sequence: CASTLAVTDTQYF. The CDR3 coding sequence is TGCGCCAGCACATTGGCAGTCACAGATACGCAGTATTTT.

The V gene is TRBV6-1, the J gene TRBJ1-2; 8 bases map to TRBD1. The CDR3 has 15 residues. The V gene end was trimmed by 1 base and the J gene end by 3 bases; junction bases not matched to a gene: 4. Per germline, CDR1 MNHNS and CDR2 SASEGT. CDR3 protein: CASSEVATGDYGYTF. The DNA for the CDR3 is TGTGCCAGCAGTGAAGTGGCGACAGGGGACTATGGCTACACCTTC.

The rearrangement uses TRBV10-3 and TRBJ2-3, with 8 bases aligning to TRBD2. Trimming removed 5 bases from V and 5 bases from J; junction bases left unmatched: 6. Germline V gene lookup returns CDR1 ENHRY and CDR2 SYGVKD. The CDR3 has 14 residues. CDR3 sequence reads: CAISFGTSGDTQYF. The CDR3 bases are TGTGCCATCAGTTTTGGGACTAGTGGAGATACGCAGTATTTT.

The genes are TRBV7-3 and TRBJ2-1; 9 bases line up with TRBD1. The ends lost 5 bases at V and 4 bases at J; junction bases unmatched: 6. The CDR3 sequence is 15 residues long. Looked up from germline, CDR1 is SGHTA and CDR2 is FQGTGA. The DNA for the CDR3 is TGTGCCAGCAGCCCCCGGGACAGGGTTTACAATGAGCAGTTCTTC. Translated, it gives CASSPRDRVYNEQFF.

Written as DNA, the CDR3 is TGTGCCATCAGGGGACAGGGGAAAGCTGGGGCCAACGTCCTGACTTTC. This codes for CAIRGQGKAGANVLTF. V and J are TRBV10-3 and TRBJ2-6, with 10 bases that match TRBD1. The germline V gene encodes CDR1 ENHRY and CDR2 SYGVKD. V shed 6 bases and J 2 bases; nucleotides not matched to a gene: 4. The CDR3 length is 16 residues.

Turning to this clone: The junction does not match germline at one end; this may be a read error. The chain joins TRBV6-1 to TRBJ1-1; D might be TRBD1 (6 bases). The CDR3 contains 12 residues. CDR1 is MNHNS and CDR2 is SASEGT in the germline V gene. CDR3 in amino acids: CASSEVGAGAFF. CDR3 DNA: TGTGCCAGCAGCGAAGTGGGGGCGGGAGCTTTCTTT.

The V call is TRBV7-6, the J call TRBJ2-1, with TRBD2 identical over 14 bases. The length of the CDR3 is 19 residues. J was trimmed by 7 bases and V by 5 bases; bases with no gene match: 16. CDR1 and CDR2 (germline): SGHVS, FNYEAQ. CDR3 amino acids: CASSVLGTSGRTTGNEQFF. CDR3 nucleotides: TGTGCCAGCAGCGTACTGGGGACTAGCGGGAGAACAACGGGGAATGAGCAGTTCTTC.

This chain links TRBV7-9 with TRBJ1-3, with 8 bases aligning to TRBD1. V dropped 5 bases and J dropped 4; count of bases not matched to a gene: 4. This CDR3 has 14 residues. Looked up from germline, CDR1 is SEHNR and CDR2 is FQNEAQ (reference sequence). The CDR3: CASSGQGKGNTIYF. The DNA for the CDR3 is TGTGCCAGCAGCGGACAGGGTAAAGGAAACACCATATATTTT.

In regard to this clone: A much larger clone differs by one base, so this may be a read error. This sample includes further DNA sequences coding for the same CDR3. The chain links TRBV7-3 to TRBJ2-2; 7 bases fit TRBD2. V shed 5 bases, J shed 2 bases, and the junction held 5 bases outside the gene matches. The CDR3 consists of 15 residues. In germline, CDR1 is SGHTA, CDR2 FQGTGA. The CDR3 sequence: CASSPPGGNTGELFF. CDR3 nucleotide sequence: TGTGCCAGCAGCCCCCCGGGGGGTAACACCGGGGAGCTGTTTTTT.

CDR3 bases: TGTGCCAGCAGGGAACAGGGTGCCCACGAGCAGTACTTC. It codes for CASREQGAHEQYF. The rearrangement links TRBV6-6 to TRBJ2-7; D is possibly TRBD1 (6 bases). The CDR3 length is 13 residues. CDR1 MNHNY and CDR2 SVGAGI come from the germline V gene (reference sequence). V was shortened by 6 bases and J by 5 bases, with 14 bases between the two germline ends.

This chain joins TRBV18 and TRBJ2-4, with no clear D. The CDR3 is made up of 16 amino acids. Germline CDR1 is KGHSH and CDR2 is LQKENI. Trimming removed 3 bases at V and 2 bases at J, with 14 bases between. The CDR3 here is CASSPDSGPPKNIQYF. DNA for the CDR3: TGTGCCAGCTCACCCGACTCCGGGCCCCCCAAAAACATTCAGTACTTC.

The V gene is TRBV7-8, the J gene TRBJ1-1, with no clear D. Germline loops: CDR1 SGHVS, CDR2 FQNEAQ. The ends were cut back, 5 bases at V and 1 base at J, with 14 bases in the middle. The CDR3 spans 15 residues. CDR3 sequence reads: CASSPKTTENTEAFF. The CDR3 bases are TGTGCCAGCAGCCCAAAGACCACAGAGAACACTGAAGCTTTCTTT.

The chain employs TRBV7-2 and TRBJ2-7; TRBD1 aligns across 7 bases. V lost 1 base and J lost 12; bases outside the gene matches: 6. CDR3 size: 12 residues. CDR1 and CDR2 (germline): SGHTA, FQGNSA. The CDR3 protein is CASSLEGAETYF. CDR3 coding DNA: TGTGCCAGCAGCTTAGAGGGGGCGGAAACGTACTTC.

This rearrangement joins TRBV28 to TRBJ2-7; D possibly corresponds to TRBD1 (6 bases). Germline V gene data show CDR1 as MDHEN and CDR2 as SYDVKM. The CDR3 runs 12 residues. Between the trimmed V and J ends, which lost 5 bases and 8 bases, there was a span of 13 bases. CDR3 sequence (DNA): TGTGCCAGCAGTCCTCCAGGGGAGAAGCAGTACTTC. It encodes CASSPPGEKQYF.

This clone was counted once. The rearrangement uses TRBV5-1 and TRBJ2-5; D perhaps matches TRBD2 (6 bases). Germline-derived CDR1 and CDR2 are SGHRS and YFSETQ. The CDR3 totals 12 residues. V shed 4 bases and J shed 9 bases, with 13 bases lying between them. The DNA for the CDR3 is TGCGCCAGCAGCGCCGAGGAGGGCGCCCAGTACTTC. This encodes CASSAEEGAQYF. Full variable domain (rest looked up from reference TRBV5-1 and TRBJ2-5): KAGVTQTPRYLIKTRGQQVTLSCSPISGHRSVSWYQQTPGQGLQFLFEYFSETQRNKGNFPGRFSGRQFSNSRSEMNVSTLELGDSALYLCASSAEEGAQYFGPGTRLLVL.

The chain combines TRBV10-1 with TRBJ2-5, with 7 bases matching TRBD2. The CDR3 totals 13 residues. Germline CDR1 and CDR2: WNHNN and SYGVQD (reference sequence). Trimming at V came to 3 bases and at J to 4 bases, leaving 2 bases not matched to a gene. CDR3 region: CASSEAGRETQYF. The CDR3, as DNA: TGCGCCAGCAGTGAAGCGGGAAGAGAGACCCAGTACTTC.

The chain uses TRBV6-1 and TRBJ2-5; no clear D. There are 14 residues in the CDR3. CDR1 MNHNS and CDR2 SASEGT come from the germline V gene. V was pared by 4 bases and J by 2 bases, with 11 bases between. DNA for the CDR3: TGTGCCAGCAGTGCAGGCGGCCCACAAGAGACCCAGTACTTC. It codes for CASSAGGPQETQYF.

The chain joins TRBV19 to TRBJ1-2; TRBD1 matches at 7 bases. V lost 7 bases, J lost 6 bases, and 8 bases stayed unmatched. CDR3 length equals 13 residues. The germline V gene encodes CDR1 LNHDA and CDR2 SQIVND (reference sequence). CDR3 sequence: CASTPRGRDGYTF. CDR3 in DNA: TGTGCCAGTACCCCGAGGGGGCGCGATGGCTACACCTTC. The full variable domain, with the rest looked up from reference TRBV19 and TRBJ1-2, is DGGITQSPKYLFRKEGQNVTLSCEQNLNHDAMYWYRQDPGQGLRLIYYSQIVNDFQKGDIAEGYSVSREKKESFPLTVTSAQKNPTAFYLCASTPRGRDGYTFGSGTRLTVV.

This clone occurred a few times. V usage is TRBV6-1 and J usage is TRBJ2-1; a possible D gene is TRBD2 (5 bases). V shed 7 bases and J shed 8 bases, with 15 bases lying between them. The CDR3 consists of 13 residues. CDR1 is MNHNS, CDR2 SASEGT, per germline. CDR3 sequence: CASTEAGSDEQFF. Written as DNA, the CDR3 is TGTGCCAGCACCGAGGCAGGTAGCGATGAGCAGTTCTTC.